This T cell receptor (beta chain) appears in the sequencing data of a study of cytomegalovirus exposure and HLA in healthy donors. Study-wide context: There were 65 million to 85 million unique TCRs (from HLA-typed donors) in an early data release. Study-level results: Earlier analysis looked at TCR beta V segments, and most were productive about 90% or about 30% of the time. Most TCR sequences were rare, but some public TCRs occurred in many donors.

As concerns this clone: Its specificity is unknown.

CDR1 MDHEN and CDR2 SYDVKM come from the germline V gene. This CDR3 is 10 amino acids long. The ends were cut back, 5 bases at V and 13 bases at J, with 8 bases in the middle. This PCR relied on a set of 60 Vbeta primers and 13 Jbeta primers. TCRdb keeps only in-frame clones here, not all; method: immunoSEQ multiplex PCR. This table holds roughly 130,000 clones, around 86% found once. Sequenced: PBMCs. V is TRBV28 and J is TRBJ2-2; no clear D gene. This clonotype was sampled from a man aged 30 to 39 in good health and CMV-seronegative. The CDR3 coding sequence is TGTGCCAGCAGTGGAGAAAGGCTGTTTTTT. It is translated as CASSGERLFF.